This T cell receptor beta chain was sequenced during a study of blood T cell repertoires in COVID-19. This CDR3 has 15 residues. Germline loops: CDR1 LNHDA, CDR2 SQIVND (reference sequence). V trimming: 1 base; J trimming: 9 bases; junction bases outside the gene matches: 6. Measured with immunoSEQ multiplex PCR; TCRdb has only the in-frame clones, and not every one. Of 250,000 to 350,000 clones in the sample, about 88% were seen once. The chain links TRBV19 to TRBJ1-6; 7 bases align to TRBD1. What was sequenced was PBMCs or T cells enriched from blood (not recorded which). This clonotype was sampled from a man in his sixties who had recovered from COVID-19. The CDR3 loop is CASSIGGDRVSPLHF. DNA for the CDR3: TGTGCCAGTAGTATAGGAGGGGACAGAGTTTCACCCCTCCACTTT.